These 4 T cell receptor beta chains share one sample of origin, sequenced in a study of CD8 T cells in ankylosing spondylitis (dated 2017 in TCRdb). The library came from 5' RACE. TCRdb records Illumina HiSeq 2500 as the sequencer. TCRdb reran the public reads through fastp at Q25 and MiXCR, keeping productive beta chains. CDR3 protein sequences are deduplicated, and each keeps its most common genes and DNA. For this sample there are 40,000 to 55,000 distinct CDR3 sequences; roughly 7.3% appear just once. The leading ten clones occupy 7.5% to 10% of the sample. Sequencing was done on a sample of blood, either unsorted or a sorted T cell fraction (not recorded which). The receptors were gathered from a female donor with ankylosing spondylitis or in good health (not recorded which).

This sequence joins TRBV7-2 and TRBJ1-4, with D perhaps TRBD1 (5 bases). The length of the CDR3 is 16 residues. Trimming stripped 5 bases from V and 8 bases from J, with 21 bases between. Germline V CDR1 and CDR2: SGHTA, FQGNSA. For the CDR3, the DNA is TGTGCCAGCAGCACCTACGGGGCCGTTCGGCGCGAAAAACTGTTTTTT. It encodes CASSTYGAVRREKLFF.

This clonotype was seen many times. CDR3 nucleotide sequence: TGTGCCAGCAGTTTAATGAGTCAGCCCCAGCATTTT. Residues: CASSLMSQPQHF. The chain combines TRBV12-3 or TRBV12-4 with TRBJ1-5; D is unresolved. This CDR3 is built from 12 residues. V was pared by 2 bases and J by 6 bases, with 5 bases between.

V usage is TRBV28 and J usage is TRBJ2-3; 8 nucleotides align to TRBD2. CDR3 length: 16 residues. From germline, CDR1 is MDHEN and CDR2 SYDVKM. V trimming: 5 bases; J trimming: 6 bases; junction bases outside the gene matches: 13. The CDR3 bases are TGTGCCAGCAGTGCCGCACTAGCGGCTAGGAGGGATACGCAGTATTTT. The encoded protein is CASSAALAARRDTQYF.

This clonotype appeared many times. The J gene is TRBJ1-2, the V gene TRBV5-1; D might be TRBD1 (6 bases). Trimming left V 1 base short and J 2 bases short, with 12 bases between. CDR3 size: 15 residues. CDR1 is SGHRS and CDR2 is YFSETQ in the germline V gene. The chain's CDR3 is CASSLIPDSNYGYTF. The CDR3 bases are TGCGCCAGCAGCTTGATTCCGGACAGCAACTATGGCTACACCTTC.